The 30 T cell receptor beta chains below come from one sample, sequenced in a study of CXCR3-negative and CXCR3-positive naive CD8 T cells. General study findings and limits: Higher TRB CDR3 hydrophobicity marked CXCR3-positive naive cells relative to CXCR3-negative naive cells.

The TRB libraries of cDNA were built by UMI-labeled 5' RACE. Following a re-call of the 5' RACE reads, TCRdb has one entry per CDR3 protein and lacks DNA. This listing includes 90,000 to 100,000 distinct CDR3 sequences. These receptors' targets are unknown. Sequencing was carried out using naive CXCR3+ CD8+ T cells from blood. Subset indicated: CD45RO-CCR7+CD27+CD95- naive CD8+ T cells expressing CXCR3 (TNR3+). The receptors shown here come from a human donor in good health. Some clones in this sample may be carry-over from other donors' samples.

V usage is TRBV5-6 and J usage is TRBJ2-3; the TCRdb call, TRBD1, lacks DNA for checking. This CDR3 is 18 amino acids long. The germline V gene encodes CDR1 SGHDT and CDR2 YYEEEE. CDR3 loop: CASSLSLQRYRGADTQYF.

The CDR3 protein is CASSLDWKTQYF. The V call is TRBV7-2, the J call TRBJ2-5. The CDR3 length is 12 residues. The germline CDR1 and CDR2 sequences are SGHTA and FQGNSA. The variable domain in full, completed from reference TRBV7-2 and TRBJ2-5, reads GAGVSQSPSNKVTEKGKDVELRCDPISGHTALYWYRQSLGQGLEFLIYFQGNSAPDKSGLPSDRFSAERTGGSVSTLTIQRTQQEDSAVYLCASSLDWKTQYFGPGTRLLVL.

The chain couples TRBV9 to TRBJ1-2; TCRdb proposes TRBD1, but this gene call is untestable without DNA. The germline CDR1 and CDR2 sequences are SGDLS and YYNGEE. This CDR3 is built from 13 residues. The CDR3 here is CASRTDTDYGYTF.

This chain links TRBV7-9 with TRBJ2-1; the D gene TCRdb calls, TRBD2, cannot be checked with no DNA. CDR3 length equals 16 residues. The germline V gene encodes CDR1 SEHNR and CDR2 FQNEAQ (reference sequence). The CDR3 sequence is CASSLHSGGPYNEQFF.

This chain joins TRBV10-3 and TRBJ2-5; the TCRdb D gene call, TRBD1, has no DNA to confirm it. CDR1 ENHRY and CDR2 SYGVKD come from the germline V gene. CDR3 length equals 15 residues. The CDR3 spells CAISLRDRGRETQYF.

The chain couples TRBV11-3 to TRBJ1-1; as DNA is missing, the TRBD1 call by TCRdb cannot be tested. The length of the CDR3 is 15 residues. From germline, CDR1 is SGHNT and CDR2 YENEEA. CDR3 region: CASSSHRDPEREAFF.

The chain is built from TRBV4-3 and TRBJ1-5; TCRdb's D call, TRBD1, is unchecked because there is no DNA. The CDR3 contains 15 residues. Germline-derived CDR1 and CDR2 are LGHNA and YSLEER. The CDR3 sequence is CASSQNVLQDQPQHF.

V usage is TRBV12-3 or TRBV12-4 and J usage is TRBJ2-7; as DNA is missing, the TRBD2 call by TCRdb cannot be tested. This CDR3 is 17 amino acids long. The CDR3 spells CASSPGRSGGNSYEQYF.

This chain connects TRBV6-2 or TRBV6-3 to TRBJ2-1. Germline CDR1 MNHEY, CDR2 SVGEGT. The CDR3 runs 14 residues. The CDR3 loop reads CASRTSRLNNEQFF.

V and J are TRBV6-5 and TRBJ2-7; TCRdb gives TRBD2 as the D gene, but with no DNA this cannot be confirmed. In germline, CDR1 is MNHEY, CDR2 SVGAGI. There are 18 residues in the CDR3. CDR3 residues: CASSYSKRGTSGAYEQYF.

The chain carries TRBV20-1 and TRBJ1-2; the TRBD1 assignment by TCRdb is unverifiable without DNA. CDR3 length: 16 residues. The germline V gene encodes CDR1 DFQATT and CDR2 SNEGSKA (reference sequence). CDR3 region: CSARAVFGGLDYGYTF.

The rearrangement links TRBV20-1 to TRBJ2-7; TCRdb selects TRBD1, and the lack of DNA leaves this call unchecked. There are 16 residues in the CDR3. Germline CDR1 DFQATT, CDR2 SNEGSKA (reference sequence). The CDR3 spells CSAREPIRGQNYEQYF.

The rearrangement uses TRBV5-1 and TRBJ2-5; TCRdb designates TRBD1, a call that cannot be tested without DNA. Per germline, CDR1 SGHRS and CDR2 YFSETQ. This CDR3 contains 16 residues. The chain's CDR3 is CASSLSGGPPQETQYF.

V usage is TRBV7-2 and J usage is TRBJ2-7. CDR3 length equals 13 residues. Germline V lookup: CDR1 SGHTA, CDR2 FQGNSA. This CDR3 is CASSFVNDYEQYF.

This CDR3 is CASSQVGAGQAYGEQYF. V is TRBV4-1 and J is TRBJ2-7; TCRdb gives TRBD1 as the D gene, but with no DNA this cannot be confirmed. CDR3 length: 17 amino acids. CDR1 is MGHRA and CDR2 is YSYEKL in the germline V gene.

The CDR3 loop is CASSTGNGEAFF. V usage is TRBV19 and J usage is TRBJ1-1; TCRdb calls TRBD1, which cannot be checked without DNA. The CDR3 length is 12 residues. The germline V gene has CDR1 LNHDA and CDR2 SQIVND (reference sequence).

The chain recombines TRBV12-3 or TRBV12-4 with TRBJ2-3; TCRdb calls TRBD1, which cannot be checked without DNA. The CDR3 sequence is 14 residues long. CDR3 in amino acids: CASSLAGAADTQYF.

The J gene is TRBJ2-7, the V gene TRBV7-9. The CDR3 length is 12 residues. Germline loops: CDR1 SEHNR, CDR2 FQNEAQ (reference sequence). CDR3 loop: CASRSTDGEKYF.

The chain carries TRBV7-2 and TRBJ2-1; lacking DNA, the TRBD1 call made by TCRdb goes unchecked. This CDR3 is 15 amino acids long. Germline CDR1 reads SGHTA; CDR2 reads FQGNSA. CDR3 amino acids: CASSSRGNSYNEQFF. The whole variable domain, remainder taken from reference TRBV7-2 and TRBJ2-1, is GAGVSQSPSNKVTEKGKDVELRCDPISGHTALYWYRQSLGQGLEFLIYFQGNSAPDKSGLPSDRFSAERTGGSVSTLTIQRTQQEDSAVYLCASSSRGNSYNEQFFGPGTRLTVL.

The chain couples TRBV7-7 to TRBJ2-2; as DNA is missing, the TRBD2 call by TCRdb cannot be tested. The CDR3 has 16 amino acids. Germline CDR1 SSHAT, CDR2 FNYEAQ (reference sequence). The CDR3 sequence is CASSLEPGPPTGELFF. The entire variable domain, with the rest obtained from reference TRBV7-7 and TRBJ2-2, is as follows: GAGVSQSPRYKVTKRGQDVTLRCDPISSHATLYWYQQALGQGPEFLTYFNYEAQPDKSGLPSDRFSAERPEGSISTLTIQRTEQRDSAMYRCASSLEPGPPTGELFFGEGSRLTVL.

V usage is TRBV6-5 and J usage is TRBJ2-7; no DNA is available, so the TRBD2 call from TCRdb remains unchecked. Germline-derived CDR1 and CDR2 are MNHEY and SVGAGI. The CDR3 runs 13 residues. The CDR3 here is CASSYGLGGEQYF.

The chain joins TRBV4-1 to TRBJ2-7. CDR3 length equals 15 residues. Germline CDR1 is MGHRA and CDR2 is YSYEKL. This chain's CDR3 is CASSQERGRPYEQYF.

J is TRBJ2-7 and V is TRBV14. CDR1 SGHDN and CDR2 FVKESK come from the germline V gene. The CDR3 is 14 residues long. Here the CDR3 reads CVSSQGAGDYEQYF. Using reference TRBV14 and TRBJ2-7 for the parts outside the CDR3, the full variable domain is EAGVTQFPSHSVIEKGQTVTLRCDPISGHDNLYWYRRVMGKEIKFLLHFVKESKQDESGMPNNRFLAERTGGTYSTLKVQPAELEDSGVYFCVSSQGAGDYEQYFGPGTRLTVT.

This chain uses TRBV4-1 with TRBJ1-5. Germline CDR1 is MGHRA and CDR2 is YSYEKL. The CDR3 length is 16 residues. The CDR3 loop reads CASSQDQGLSNQPQHF.

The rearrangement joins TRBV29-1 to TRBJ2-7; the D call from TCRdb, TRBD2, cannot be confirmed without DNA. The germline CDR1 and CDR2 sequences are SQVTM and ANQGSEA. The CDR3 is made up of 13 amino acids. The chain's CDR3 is CSVETTGDYEQYF.

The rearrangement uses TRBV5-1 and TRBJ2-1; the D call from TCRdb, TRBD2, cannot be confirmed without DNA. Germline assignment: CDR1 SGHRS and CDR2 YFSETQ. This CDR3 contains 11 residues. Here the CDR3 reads CASSLGLVEFF.

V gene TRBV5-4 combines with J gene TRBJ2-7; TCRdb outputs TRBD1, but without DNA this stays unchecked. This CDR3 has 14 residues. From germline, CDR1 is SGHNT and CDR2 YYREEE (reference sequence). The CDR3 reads CASSFPAGAEEQYF.

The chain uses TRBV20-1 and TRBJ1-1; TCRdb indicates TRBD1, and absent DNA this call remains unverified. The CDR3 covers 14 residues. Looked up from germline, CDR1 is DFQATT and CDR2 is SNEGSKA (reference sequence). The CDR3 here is CSARVPGRNTEAFF.

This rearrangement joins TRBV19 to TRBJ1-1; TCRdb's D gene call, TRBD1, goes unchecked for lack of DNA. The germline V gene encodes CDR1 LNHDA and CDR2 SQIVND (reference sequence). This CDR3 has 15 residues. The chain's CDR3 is CASSIGTGQGGEAFF.

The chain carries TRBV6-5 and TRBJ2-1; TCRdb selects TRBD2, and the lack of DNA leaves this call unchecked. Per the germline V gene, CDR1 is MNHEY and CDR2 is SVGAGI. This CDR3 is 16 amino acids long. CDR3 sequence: CASSYSREHGGTPQFF.